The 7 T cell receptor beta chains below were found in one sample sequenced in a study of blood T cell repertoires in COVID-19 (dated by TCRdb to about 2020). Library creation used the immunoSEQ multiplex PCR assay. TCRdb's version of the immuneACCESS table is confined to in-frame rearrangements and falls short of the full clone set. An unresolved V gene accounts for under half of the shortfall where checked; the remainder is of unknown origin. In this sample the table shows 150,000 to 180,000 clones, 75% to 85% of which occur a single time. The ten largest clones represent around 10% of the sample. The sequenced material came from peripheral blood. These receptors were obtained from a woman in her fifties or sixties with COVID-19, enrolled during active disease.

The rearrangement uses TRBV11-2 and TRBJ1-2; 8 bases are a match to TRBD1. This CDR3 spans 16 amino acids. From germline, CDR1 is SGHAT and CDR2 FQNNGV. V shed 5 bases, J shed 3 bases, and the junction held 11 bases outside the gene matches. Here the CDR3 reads CASSPAGTGSDYGYTF. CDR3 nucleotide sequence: TGTGCCAGCAGCCCCGCCGGGACAGGTAGTGACTATGGCTACACCTTC.

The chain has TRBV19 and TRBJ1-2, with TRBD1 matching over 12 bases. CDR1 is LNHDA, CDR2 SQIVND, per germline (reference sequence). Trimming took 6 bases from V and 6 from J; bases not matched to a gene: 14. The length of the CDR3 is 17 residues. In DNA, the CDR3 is TGTGCCAGTAGGGACCGGGACAGGGGGCGCCGGATTGATGGCTACACCTTC. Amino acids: CASRDRDRGRRIDGYTF.

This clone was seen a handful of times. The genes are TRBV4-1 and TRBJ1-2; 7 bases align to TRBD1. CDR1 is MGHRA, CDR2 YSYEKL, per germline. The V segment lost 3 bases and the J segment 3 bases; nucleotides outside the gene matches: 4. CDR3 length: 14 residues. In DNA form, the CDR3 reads TGCGCCAGCAGCCAGGTAACAGGGGACTATGGCTACACCTTC. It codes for CASSQVTGDYGYTF.

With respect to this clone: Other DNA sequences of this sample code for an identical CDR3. The CDR3 reads CASNPAGDLGEQYF. The DNA of the CDR3 is TGTGCCAGCAATCCCGCGGGAGATCTGGGCGAGCAGTACTTC. The chain carries TRBV2 and TRBJ2-7, with 7 bases matching TRBD2. CDR3 length: 14 residues. Losses at the gene ends were 7 bases for V and 6 bases for J; bases not matched to a gene: 12. The germline gives CDR1 SNHLY, CDR2 FYNNEI.

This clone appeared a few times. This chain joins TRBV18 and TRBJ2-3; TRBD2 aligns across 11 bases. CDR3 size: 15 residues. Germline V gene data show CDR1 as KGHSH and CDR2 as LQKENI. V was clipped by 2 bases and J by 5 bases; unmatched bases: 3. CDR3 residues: CASSPALAGGDTQYF. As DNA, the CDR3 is TGTGCCAGCTCACCAGCCCTAGCGGGAGGAGATACGCAGTATTTT. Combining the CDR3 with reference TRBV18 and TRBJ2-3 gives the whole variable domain NAGVMQNPRHLVRRRGQEARLRCSPMKGHSHVYWYRQLPEEGLKFMVYLQKENIIDESGMPKERFSAEFPKEGPSILRIQQVVRGDSAAYFCASSPALAGGDTQYFGPGTRLTVL.

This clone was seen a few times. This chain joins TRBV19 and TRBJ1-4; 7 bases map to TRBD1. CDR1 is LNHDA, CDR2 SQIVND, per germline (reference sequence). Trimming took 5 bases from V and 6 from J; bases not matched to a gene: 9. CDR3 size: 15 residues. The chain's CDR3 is CASSARGTVDEKLFF. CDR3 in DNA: TGTGCCAGTAGTGCCCGCGGGACAGTTGATGAAAAACTGTTTTTT.

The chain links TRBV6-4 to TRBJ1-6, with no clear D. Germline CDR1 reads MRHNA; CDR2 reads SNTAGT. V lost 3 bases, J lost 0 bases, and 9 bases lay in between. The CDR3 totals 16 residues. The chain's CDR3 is CASSENPSSYNSPLHF. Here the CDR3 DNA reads TGTGCCAGCAGTGAGAACCCGAGCTCCTATAATTCACCCCTCCACTTT.